Below, 21 T cell receptor beta chains from the same sample are listed, as sequenced in a study of identifying expanded T cells in peripheral blood. Some clones are missing from TCRdb's copy, which holds only in-frame ones; the method was immunoSEQ multiplex PCR. This sample yields under 100,000 clones, of which 80% to 90% are seen a single time; 4% to 5.5% belongs to the top ten. Sequencing was performed on blood. All receptors come from a person between 18 and 75 years old in good health.

The chain has TRBV4-3 and TRBJ2-1, with 10 bases lining up with TRBD2. The CDR3 has 16 residues. From germline, CDR1 is LGHNA and CDR2 YSLEER. The ends lost 4 bases at V and 6 bases at J; junction bases unmatched: 9. In DNA, the CDR3 is TGCGCCAGCAGCCCTATCAAAGCGGGGGGGCCCAATGAGCAGTTCTTC. Translating it yields CASSPIKAGGPNEQFF.

The chain couples TRBV29-1 to TRBJ2-1, with 8 bases lining up with TRBD1. This CDR3 spans 13 amino acids. With 6 bases clipped from V and 5 bases from J, the junction kept 6 bases outside the gene matches. Germline CDR1 SQVTM, CDR2 ANQGSEA. Here the CDR3 reads CSVQDRADNEQFF. As DNA, the CDR3 is TGCAGCGTGCAGGACAGGGCGGACAATGAGCAGTTCTTC.

The V gene is TRBV11-2, the J gene TRBJ1-2; 9 nucleotides agree with TRBD1. V shed 2 bases, J shed 4 bases, and the junction held 5 bases outside the gene matches. Germline CDR1 and CDR2: SGHAT and FQNNGV. The CDR3 has 15 residues. As DNA, the CDR3 is TGTGCCAGCAGCTTATCGGTGACAGGGGGCTATGGCTACACCTTC. Amino acids: CASSLSVTGGYGYTF.

This chain joins TRBV10-3 and TRBJ2-3, with TRBD1 as a possible D gene (7 bases). This CDR3 spans 14 amino acids. Trimming took 9 bases from V and 0 from J, leaving 13 bases between them. Germline V CDR1 and CDR2: ENHRY, SYGVKD. CDR3 loop: CAMSRGVSTDTQYF. The CDR3 bases are TGTGCCATGTCCAGGGGGGTTAGCACAGATACGCAGTATTTT.

The chain recombines TRBV19 with TRBJ2-7; D ambiguous. V lost 4 bases and J lost 6, with 22 bases in between. The CDR3 length is 16 residues. CDR1 and CDR2 (germline): LNHDA, SQIVND (reference sequence). CDR3 protein: CASSSQLCAYLCEQYF. Written as DNA, the CDR3 is TGTGCCAGTAGTAGTCAGCTATGCGCCTATCTTTGCGAGCAGTACTTC.

V and J are TRBV6-6 and TRBJ2-2; a weak D match, TRBD1 (5 bases). CDR3 length: 14 residues. From germline, CDR1 is MNHNY and CDR2 SVGAGI (reference sequence). Trimming stripped 5 bases from V and 6 bases from J, with 13 bases between. DNA of the CDR3: TGTGCCAGCAGTCACACAATACAGGCCGGGGAGCTGTTTTTT. Amino acids: CASSHTIQAGELFF.

The chain combines TRBV30 with TRBJ2-5; the D is unclear. The germline V gene has CDR1 GTSNPN and CDR2 SVGIG (reference sequence). The CDR3 totals 12 residues. Trimming stripped 2 bases from V and 5 bases from J, with 9 bases between. The CDR3 here is CAWSPHLETQYF. DNA of the CDR3: TGTGCCTGGAGTCCACATCTGGAGACCCAGTACTTC.

V is TRBV6-5 and J is TRBJ2-7; D might be TRBD2 (6 bases). V was trimmed by 2 bases and J by 6 bases, leaving 11 bases between them. CDR1 is MNHEY and CDR2 is SVGAGI in the germline V gene. The CDR3 is made up of 13 amino acids. This CDR3 is CASSYRAGGEQYF. CDR3 DNA: TGTGCCAGCAGTTACCGAGCGGGTGGCGAGCAGTACTTC.

This rearrangement joins TRBV29-1 to TRBJ2-3; D call uncertain. CDR3 length equals 11 residues. The germline V and J ends were trimmed by 8 bases and 5 bases, with 11 bases remaining between them. In germline, CDR1 is SQVTM, CDR2 ANQGSEA. CDR3 coding DNA: TGCAGCATAAGCCTGGGAGATACGCAGTATTTT. Its translation is CSISLGDTQYF.

The V and J genes are TRBV7-6 and TRBJ2-1, with 9 bases fitting TRBD1. The trim removed 1 base at V and 3 bases at J, leaving 7 bases unmatched. Germline V CDR1 and CDR2: SGHVS, FNYEAQ. The CDR3 is 17 residues long. The CDR3 bases are TGTGCCAGCAGCTTAGACACAGGGGGCAGCGGCTACAATGAGCAGTTCTTC. Its translation is CASSLDTGGSGYNEQFF.

The chain employs TRBV5-1 and TRBJ1-3; maybe TRBD1 (6 bases). This CDR3 comprises 16 residues. Germline CDR1 SGHRS, CDR2 YFSETQ. Trimming left V 3 bases short and J 4 bases short, with 17 bases between. The CDR3 sequence is CASSSTQGVAGNTIYF. The DNA for the CDR3 is TGCGCCAGCAGCTCAACACAGGGCGTCGCGGGAAACACCATATATTTT.

The CDR3 DNA reads as TGTGCCAGCAGCTTGGACAGCGGGAGGTTGGAGACCCAGTACTTC. Translating gives CASSLDSGRLETQYF. The chain couples TRBV5-6 to TRBJ2-5, with TRBD2 matching over 9 bases. The CDR3 extends over 15 amino acids. Germline assignment: CDR1 SGHDT and CDR2 YYEEEE. V gave up 0 bases and J gave up 5 bases; unmatched junction bases: 5.

This chain uses TRBV30 with TRBJ2-7; the D is unclear. CDR1 and CDR2 (germline): GTSNPN, SVGIG (reference sequence). This CDR3 has 12 residues. V gave up 1 base and J gave up 1 base, with 5 bases separating them. DNA for the CDR3: TGTGCCTGGAGTGGGGGTTCCTACGAGCAGTACTTC. It codes for CAWSGGSYEQYF.

The chain employs TRBV7-2 and TRBJ1-1; D is possibly TRBD1 (5 bases). CDR1 is SGHTA, CDR2 FQGNSA, per germline. V was pared by 4 bases and J by 5 bases, with 14 bases between. CDR3 length: 14 amino acids. In DNA form, the CDR3 reads TGTGCCAGCAGCTCGGGGGGGGTAAGGACTGAAGCTTTCTTT. Translating gives CASSSGGVRTEAFF.

The chain combines TRBV11-3 with TRBJ2-1; 7 bases map to TRBD1. Germline CDR1 SGHNT, CDR2 YENEEA. The CDR3 length is 19 residues. After removal of 6 bases from V and 0 bases from J, the junction contained 17 bases not matched to a gene. The DNA of the CDR3 is TGTGCCAGCAGTTCCAGGACAGGCTCTAGCCCGAGCTCCTACAATGAGCAGTTCTTC. This gives the protein CASSSRTGSSPSSYNEQFF.

The V and J genes are TRBV5-1 and TRBJ1-4; D is possibly TRBD1 (5 bases). The V gene lost 4 bases and the J gene lost 11 bases, with 18 bases spanning the gap. Germline assignment: CDR1 SGHRS and CDR2 YFSETQ. This CDR3 is 14 amino acids long. CDR3 loop: CASSTNGGGEKLFF. The CDR3, as DNA: TGCGCCAGCAGCACCAACGGCGGGGGGGAGAAACTGTTTTTT.

This rearrangement joins TRBV6-6 to TRBJ1-2; D is ambiguous. Germline-derived CDR1 and CDR2 are MNHNY and SVGAGI (reference sequence). Trimming took off 4 bases at V and 3 bases at J, with 9 bases between the two ends. The CDR3 spans 13 residues. The CDR3 loop reads CASSSPGHYGYTF. The CDR3 DNA is TGTGCCAGCAGTTCCCCGGGTCACTATGGCTACACCTTC.

The CDR3 here is CASGGTSGDNEQFF. DNA of the CDR3: TGCGCCAGCGGGGGGACTAGCGGTGACAATGAGCAGTTCTTC. J is TRBJ2-1 and V is TRBV10-1, with 11 bases lining up with TRBD2. The CDR3 runs 14 residues. Germline CDR1 is WNHNN and CDR2 is SYGVQD (reference sequence). V dropped 8 bases and J dropped 5; count of bases not matched to a gene: 5.

This clone was observed a single time. The chain carries TRBV7-9 and TRBJ2-3, with D perhaps given as TRBD1 or TRBD2 (5 bases each). The CDR3 length is 16 residues. V shed 4 bases and J shed 6 bases, with 20 bases lying between them. In germline, CDR1 is SEHNR, CDR2 FQNEAQ (reference sequence). CDR3 amino acids: CASSSGMTVDSDTQYF. The CDR3 coding sequence is TGTGCCAGCAGCTCCGGGATGACAGTCGATTCCGATACGCAGTATTTT.

The chain couples TRBV28 to TRBJ2-5; 8 bases align to TRBD1. The ends lost 6 bases at V and 5 bases at J; junction bases unmatched: 5. Per germline, CDR1 MDHEN and CDR2 SYDVKM. CDR3 length equals 13 residues. The CDR3: CASSLGQGETQYF. CDR3 DNA: TGTGCCAGCAGCCTTGGACAGGGCGAGACCCAGTACTTC.

This clone was recorded once. The gene calls are TRBV9 and TRBJ2-2; the D is unclear. This CDR3 comprises 15 residues. The germline V gene encodes CDR1 SGDLS and CDR2 YYNGEE. Trimming stripped 0 bases from V and 6 bases from J, with 12 bases between. The CDR3 reads CASSVVGLNAGELFF. The CDR3, as DNA: TGTGCCAGCAGCGTAGTAGGGCTCAACGCCGGGGAGCTGTTTTTT.